Detailed here is one T cell receptor beta chain. The antigen is unknown. Germline V CDR1 and CDR2: MNHEY, SVGAGI. The V gene end was trimmed by 4 bases and the J gene end by 3 bases; junction bases not matched to a gene: 4. The CDR3 sequence is 15 residues long. This specimen belongs to a study of T cell responses to AZD1222 COVID-19 vaccine. Sequencing was performed with immunoSEQ multiplex PCR; in TCRdb, only in-frame clones are kept and a portion is missing. The sample has 130,000 to 150,000 clones; approximately 89% are singletons. Study conclusions and caveats: Scientists sampled the repertoires only once the peak T cell response had passed.

The starting material was peripheral blood, obtained on day 0 of AZD1222 vaccination. The receptor comes from an adult in good health. The chain combines TRBV6-5 with TRBJ2-2; TRBD2 agrees at 8 bases. CDR3 nucleotide sequence: TGTGCCAGCAGTTCAGCGGGGGTGGACACCGGGGAGCTGTTTTTT. Its protein is CASSSAGVDTGELFF.